This T cell receptor beta chain originates from a study of T cells expressing NK-cell markers. Study details: Eight donors were sequenced, seven testing HCMV-seropositive and one testing seronegative.

TCRdb re-called the 5' RACE reads, yielding one record per CDR3 amino acid sequence without DNA. The data include about 160,000 distinct CDR3 sequences; the top ten clones carry approximately 17%. Germline V gene data show CDR1 as ENHRY and CDR2 as SYGVKD. The CDR3 sequence is 14 residues long. This sequence originates from a woman aged 18-69 years in good health. V usage is TRBV10-3 and J usage is TRBJ2-3; TCRdb outputs TRBD2, but without DNA this stays unchecked. Sequencing was performed on blood T cells: a sorted CD56 or NKG2C T cell subset, CD4+ or CD8+ T cells, or bulk PBMC T cells (not recorded which). Here the CDR3 reads CAIRLAGETDTQYF.